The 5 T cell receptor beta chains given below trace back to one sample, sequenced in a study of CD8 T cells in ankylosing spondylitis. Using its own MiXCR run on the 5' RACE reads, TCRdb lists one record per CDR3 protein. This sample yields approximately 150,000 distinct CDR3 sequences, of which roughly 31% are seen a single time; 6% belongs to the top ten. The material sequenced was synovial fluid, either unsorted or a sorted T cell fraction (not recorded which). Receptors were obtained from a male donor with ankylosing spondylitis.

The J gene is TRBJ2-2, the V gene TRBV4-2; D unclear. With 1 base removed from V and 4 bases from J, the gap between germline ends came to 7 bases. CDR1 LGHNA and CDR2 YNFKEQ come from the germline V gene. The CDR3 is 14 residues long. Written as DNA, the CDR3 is TGTGCCAGCAGCCAAGTCCCGGCCACCGGGGAGCTGTTTTTT. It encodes CASSQVPATGELFF.

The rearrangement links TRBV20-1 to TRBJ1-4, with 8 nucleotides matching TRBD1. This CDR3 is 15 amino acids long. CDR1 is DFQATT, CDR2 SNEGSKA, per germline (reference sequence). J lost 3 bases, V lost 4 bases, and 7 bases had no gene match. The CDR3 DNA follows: TGCAGTGCTAACTTAAGGACAGGGTCTAATGAAAAACTGTTTTTT. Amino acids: CSANLRTGSNEKLFF.

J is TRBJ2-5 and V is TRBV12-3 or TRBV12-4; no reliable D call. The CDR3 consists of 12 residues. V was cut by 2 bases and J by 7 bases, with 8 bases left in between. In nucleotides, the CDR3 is TGTGCCAGCAGTTTACAGGTCCGGACCCAGTACTTC. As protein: CASSLQVRTQYF.

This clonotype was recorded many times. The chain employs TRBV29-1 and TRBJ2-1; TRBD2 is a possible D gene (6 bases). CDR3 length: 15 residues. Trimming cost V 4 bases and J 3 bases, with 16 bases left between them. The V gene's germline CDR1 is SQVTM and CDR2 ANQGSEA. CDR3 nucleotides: TGCAGCGTTGTACTTGGAGGCGGGATCTACAATGAGCAGTTCTTC. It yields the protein CSVVLGGGIYNEQFF.

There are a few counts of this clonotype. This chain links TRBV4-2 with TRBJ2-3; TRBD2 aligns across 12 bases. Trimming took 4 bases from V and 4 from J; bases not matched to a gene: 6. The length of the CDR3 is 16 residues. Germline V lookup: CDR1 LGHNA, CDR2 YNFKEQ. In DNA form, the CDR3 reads TGTGCCAGCAGCCCCGAATCTAGCGGGAGGGCAGATACGCAGTATTTT. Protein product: CASSPESSGRADTQYF.